The clone carrying this T cell receptor (beta chain) was counted only a few times. Its antigen is unidentified. The record originates from a study of regulatory T cells in long-lasting Graves disease. Arm-PCR with iRepertoire HTBI primers amplified the CDR3 regions for these TCR beta libraries. Per the authors' pipeline: Detected in the samples were approximately 58 TRBV and over twelve TRBJ segments. TCRdb re-called the multiplex PCR reads through MiXCR, storing one row per CDR3 protein. The V and J calls here are based on TCRdb, not the publication. The data contain about 240,000 distinct CDR3 sequences, around 20% of them singletons. Time point described: newly diagnosed GD, antithyroid drugs for less than 3 months. From PBMCs, RNA was extracted and then used to make the TCR library. Patients with Graves' disease were diagnosed by American Thyroid Association guidelines. Study conclusions and caveats: Among samples with persistent disease, TRBV28, TRBJ1-2 and TRBJ2-5 were favored. Since the sample size was small, accuracy may have been reduced.

V lost 5 bases, J lost 2 bases, and 10 bases lay in between. Germline V gene data show CDR1 as LNHDA and CDR2 as SQIVND (reference sequence). This CDR3 contains 14 residues. This TCR derives from a female donor with Graves disease. The sample was peripheral blood mononuclear cells (PBMCs), taken at new diagnosis, from a patient treated with antithyroid drugs. The chain is built from TRBV19 and TRBJ2-1, with no clear D. DNA of the CDR3: TGTGCCAGTAGTTCGCCCAGACCCTACAATGAGCAGTTCTTC. Translation gives CASSSPRPYNEQFF. The whole variable domain, filled in from reference TRBV19 and TRBJ2-1, reads DGGITQSPKYLFRKEGQNVTLSCEQNLNHDAMYWYRQDPGQGLRLIYYSQIVNDFQKGDIAEGYSVSREKKESFPLTVTSAQKNPTAFYLCASSSPRPYNEQFFGPGTRLTVL.